A single sample gave rise to the 5 T cell receptor beta chains below, sequenced in a study of blood T cell repertoires in COVID-19. Some clones are missing from TCRdb's copy, which holds only in-frame ones; the method was immunoSEQ multiplex PCR. The sample lists around 260,000 clones; roughly nine tenths were seen once. The sequenced sample was peripheral blood. These receptors came from a man aged 35-49 years who had recovered from COVID-19.

The chain couples TRBV4-1 to TRBJ2-5; D is perhaps TRBD1 (5 bases). The CDR3 consists of 15 residues. Germline CDR1 and CDR2: MGHRA and YSYEKL. V dropped 0 bases and J dropped 4 bases, with 12 bases sitting between them. The CDR3 here is CASSQDMGLVETQYF. The CDR3, as DNA: TGCGCCAGCAGCCAAGATATGGGGCTGGTAGAGACCCAGTACTTC.

This chain connects TRBV12-2 to TRBJ2-7; the table names TRBD2, a call not compared with the DNA. TRBV12-2 is a pseudogene segment. This CDR3 region has 16 residues. The CDR3 nucleotides are TGTGCAAGTCGCATCGTAGAGGGGCGGGGAAGGGGCGAGCAGTACTTC. It translates to CASRIVEGRGRGEQYF.

The V gene is TRBV2, the J gene TRBJ2-7; 7 bases line up with TRBD1. V trimming: 7 bases; J trimming: 4 bases; junction bases outside the gene matches: 4. Germline V gene lookup returns CDR1 SNHLY and CDR2 FYNNEI. CDR3 length equals 12 residues. The CDR3 loop reads CASTDRAYEQYF. The CDR3 DNA reads TGTGCCAGCACTGACAGGGCGTACGAGCAGTACTTC. The full variable domain, in which reference TRBV2 and TRBJ2-7 provide the parts outside the CDR3, is EPEVTQTPSHQVTQMGQEVILRCVPISNHLYFYWYRQILGQKVEFLVSFYNNEISEKSEIFDDQFSVERPDGSNFTLKIRSTKLEDSAMYFCASTDRAYEQYFGPGTRLTVT.

The V gene is TRBV13, the J gene TRBJ2-1; the D gene is possibly TRBD2 (5 bases). The germline V gene encodes CDR1 PRHDT and CDR2 FYEKMQ (reference sequence). This CDR3 region has 15 residues. V was pared by 2 bases and J by 2 bases, with 10 bases between. DNA of the CDR3: TGTGCCAGCAGCTTATCCCGGGGAACCTACAATGAGCAGTTCTTC. This gives the protein CASSLSRGTYNEQFF.

The CDR3 loop reads CASSMGQGAGNEQFF. CDR3 DNA sequence: TGTGCCAGCAGCATGGGACAGGGGGCTGGAAATGAGCAGTTCTTC. The gene calls are TRBV5-5 and TRBJ2-1, with TRBD1 identical over 12 bases. The CDR3 is 15 amino acids. Germline-derived CDR1 and CDR2 are SGHKS and YYEKEE (reference sequence). The trim removed 4 bases at V and 7 bases at J, leaving 6 bases unmatched.